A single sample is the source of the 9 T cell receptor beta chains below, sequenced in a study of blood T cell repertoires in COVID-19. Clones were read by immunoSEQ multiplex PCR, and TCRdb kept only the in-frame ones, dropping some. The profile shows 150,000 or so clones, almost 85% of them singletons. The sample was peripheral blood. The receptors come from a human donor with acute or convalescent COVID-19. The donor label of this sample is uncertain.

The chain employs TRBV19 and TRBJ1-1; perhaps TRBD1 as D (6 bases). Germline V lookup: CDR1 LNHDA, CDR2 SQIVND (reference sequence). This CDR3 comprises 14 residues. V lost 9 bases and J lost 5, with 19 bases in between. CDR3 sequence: CASPRFPGDTEAFF. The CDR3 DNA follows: TGTGCCAGCCCCCGTTTCCCAGGGGATACTGAAGCTTTCTTT.

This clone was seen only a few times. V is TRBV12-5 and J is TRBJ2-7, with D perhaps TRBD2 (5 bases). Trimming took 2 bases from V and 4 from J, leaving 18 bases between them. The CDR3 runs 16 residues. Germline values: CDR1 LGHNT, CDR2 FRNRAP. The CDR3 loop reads CASGLRPGGQRYEQYF. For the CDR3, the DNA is TGTGCTAGTGGTTTGCGACCTGGCGGGCAGCGATACGAGCAGTACTTC.

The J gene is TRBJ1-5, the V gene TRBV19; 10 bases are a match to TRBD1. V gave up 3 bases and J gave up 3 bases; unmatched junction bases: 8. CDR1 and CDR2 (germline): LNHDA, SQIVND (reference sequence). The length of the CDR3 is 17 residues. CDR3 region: CASSIPGTGAYNQPQHF. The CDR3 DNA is TGTGCCAGTAGTATTCCCGGGACAGGGGCGTACAATCAGCCCCAGCATTTT. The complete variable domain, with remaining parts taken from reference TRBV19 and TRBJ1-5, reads DGGITQSPKYLFRKEGQNVTLSCEQNLNHDAMYWYRQDPGQGLRLIYYSQIVNDFQKGDIAEGYSVSREKKESFPLTVTSAQKNPTAFYLCASSIPGTGAYNQPQHFGDGTRLSIL.

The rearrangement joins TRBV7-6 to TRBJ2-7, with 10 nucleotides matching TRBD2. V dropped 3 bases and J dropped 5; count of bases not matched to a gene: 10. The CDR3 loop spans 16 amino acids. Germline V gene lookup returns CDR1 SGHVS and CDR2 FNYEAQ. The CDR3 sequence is CASSLLAGASGNEQYF. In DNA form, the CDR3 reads TGTGCCAGCAGCTTGCTAGCGGGGGCCTCGGGGAACGAGCAGTACTTC.

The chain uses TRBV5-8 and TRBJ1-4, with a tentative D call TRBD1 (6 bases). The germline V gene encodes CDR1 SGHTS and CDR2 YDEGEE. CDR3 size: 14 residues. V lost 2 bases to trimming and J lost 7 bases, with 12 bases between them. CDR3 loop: CASSFRGASEKLFF. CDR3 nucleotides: TGTGCCAGCAGCTTCCGGGGGGCTAGTGAAAAACTGTTTTTT.

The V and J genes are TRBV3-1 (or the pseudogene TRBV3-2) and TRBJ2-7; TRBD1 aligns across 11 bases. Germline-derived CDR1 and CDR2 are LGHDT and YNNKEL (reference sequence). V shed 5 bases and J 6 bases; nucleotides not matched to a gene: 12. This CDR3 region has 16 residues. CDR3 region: CASSWTGGREKGEQYF. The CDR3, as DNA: TGTGCCAGCAGCTGGACAGGGGGCAGAGAAAAAGGCGAGCAGTACTTC.

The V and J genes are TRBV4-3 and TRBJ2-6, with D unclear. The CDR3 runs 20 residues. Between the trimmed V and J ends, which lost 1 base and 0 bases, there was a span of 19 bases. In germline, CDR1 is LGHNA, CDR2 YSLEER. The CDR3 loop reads CASSQAFMGLSFSGANVLTF. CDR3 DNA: TGCGCCAGCAGCCAAGCTTTTATGGGCCTCTCTTTCTCTGGGGCCAACGTCCTGACTTTC.

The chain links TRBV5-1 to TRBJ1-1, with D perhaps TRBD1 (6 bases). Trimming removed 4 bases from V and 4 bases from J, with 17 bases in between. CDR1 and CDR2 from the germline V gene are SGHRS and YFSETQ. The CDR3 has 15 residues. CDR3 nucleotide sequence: TGCGCCAGCAGCCCGGGGCTCCTAGGGGGCACTGAAGCTTTCTTT. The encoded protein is CASSPGLLGGTEAFF.

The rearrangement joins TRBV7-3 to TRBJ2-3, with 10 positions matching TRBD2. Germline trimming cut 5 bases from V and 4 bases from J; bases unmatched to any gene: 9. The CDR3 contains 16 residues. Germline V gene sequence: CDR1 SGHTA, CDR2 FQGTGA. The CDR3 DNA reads TGTGCCAGCAGCCCCTTAGCGGGGGGTGGGGCAGATACGCAGTATTTT. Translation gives CASSPLAGGGADTQYF.